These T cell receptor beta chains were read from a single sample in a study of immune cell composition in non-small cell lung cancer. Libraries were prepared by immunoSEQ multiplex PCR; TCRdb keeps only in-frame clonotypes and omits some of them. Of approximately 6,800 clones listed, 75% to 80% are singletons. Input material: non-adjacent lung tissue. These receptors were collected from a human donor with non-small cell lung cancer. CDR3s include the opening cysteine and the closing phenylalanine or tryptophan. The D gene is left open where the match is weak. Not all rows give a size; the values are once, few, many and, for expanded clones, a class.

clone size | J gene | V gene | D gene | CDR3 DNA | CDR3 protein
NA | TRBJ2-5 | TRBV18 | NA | TGTGCCAGCTCACCAAGCTTCGGACAGCTTAAAGAGACCCAGTACTTC | CASSPSFGQLKETQYF
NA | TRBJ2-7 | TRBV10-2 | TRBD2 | TGCGCCAGCAGTGAGGGGGGAATAGCGGGAGCGGGCGAGCAGTACTTC | CASSEGGIAGAGEQYF
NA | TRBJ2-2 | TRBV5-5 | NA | TGTGCCAGCAGCTCCCGGCGAGGTTCGAACACCGGGGAGCTGTTTTTT | CASSSRRGSNTGELFF
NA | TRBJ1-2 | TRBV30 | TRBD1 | TGTGCCTGGAGTGTACGTCGAGGGACAGTATCCGGCTACACCTTC | CAWSVRRGTVSGYTF
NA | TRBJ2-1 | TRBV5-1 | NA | TGCGCCAGCAGCTTGGCCAGGGCTATCAGCGCTGAGCAGTTCTTC | CASSLARAISAEQFF
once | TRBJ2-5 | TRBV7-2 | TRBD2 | TGTGCCAGCAGCTTAATTCCGACTAGCGGGGGAAAAGAGACCCAGTACTTC | CASSLIPTSGGKETQYF
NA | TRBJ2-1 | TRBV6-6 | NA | TGTGCCAGCAGTGGTCCTAGAGACCGGAATGAGCAGTTCTTC | CASSGPRDRNEQFF
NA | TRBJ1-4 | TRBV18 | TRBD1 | TGTGCCAGCTCACCGTCGGGACAGTCTAATGAAAAACTGTTTTTT | CASSPSGQSNEKLFF
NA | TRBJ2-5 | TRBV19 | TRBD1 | TGTGCCAGTAGTGGGGGACAGGGTGAGACCCAGTACTTC | CASSGGQGETQYF
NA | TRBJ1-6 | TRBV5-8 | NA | TGTGCCAGCAGCTTGTTCACAGATAATTCACCCCTCCACTTT | CASSLFTDNSPLHF
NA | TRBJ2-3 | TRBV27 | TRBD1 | TGTGCCAGCAAGAAACAGGGGAAGGTCACAGATACGCAGTATTTT | CASKKQGKVTDTQYF
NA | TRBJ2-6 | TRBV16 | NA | TGTGCCAGCAGCCGATACACAGGGTGGGCCAACGTCCTGACTTTC | CASSRYTGWANVLTF
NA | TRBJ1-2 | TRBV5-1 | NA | TGCGCCAGCAGCCAACAGGGTCTCAACTATGGCTACACCTTC | CASSQQGLNYGYTF
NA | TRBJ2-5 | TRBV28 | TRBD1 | TGTGCCAGCAGTTTGAGACAGGGTGTAGCAGAGACCCAGTACTTC | CASSLRQGVAETQYF
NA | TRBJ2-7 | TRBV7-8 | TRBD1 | TGTGCCAGCAGCTTCCCGACAGGGGAGCAGTACTTC | CASSFPTGEQYF
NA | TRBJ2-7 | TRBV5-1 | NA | TGCGCCAGCAGAACGGGGAGCTCCTACGAGCAGTACTTC | CASRTGSSYEQYF
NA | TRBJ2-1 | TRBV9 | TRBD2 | TGTGCCAGCAGCCCCCGTAGCGGGAGTGGGAATGAGCAGTTCTTC | CASSPRSGSGNEQFF
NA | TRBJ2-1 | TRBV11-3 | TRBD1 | TGTGCCAGCAGCCACGGACAGGGTAGATTCAATGAGCAGTTCTTC | CASSHGQGRFNEQFF
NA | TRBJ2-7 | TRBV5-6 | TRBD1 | TGTGCCAGCAGGGAAGGCGGGGCACAGGGGGCTTACGAGCAGTACTTC | CASREGGAQGAYEQYF
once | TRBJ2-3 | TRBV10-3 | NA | TGTGCCATCAGTGATTGGGCGGGAAGGTCAGATACGCAGTATTTT | CAISDWAGRSDTQYF
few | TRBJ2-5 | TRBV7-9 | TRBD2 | TGTGCCAGCAGCTTAGCGCACCGCGCTAGCGGGTCCGGAGAGACCCAGTACTTC | CASSLAHRASGSGETQYF
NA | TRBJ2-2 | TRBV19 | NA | TGTGCCAGTAGCCTATCGACAGGAATCCCCGGGGAGCTGTTTTTT | CASSLSTGIPGELFF
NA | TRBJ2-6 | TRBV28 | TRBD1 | TGTGCCAGCAGGTTTACCGGGACAGGGACATCTGGGGCCAACGTCCTGACTTTC | CASRFTGTGTSGANVLTF
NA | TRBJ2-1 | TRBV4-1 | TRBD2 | TGCGCCAGCAGCCAAGAATCGGGACTAGCGGGAGGGTTTCAAAATGAGCAGTTCTTC | CASSQESGLAGGFQNEQFF
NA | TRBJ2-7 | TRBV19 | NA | TGTGCCAGTAGTACGGGGATCTCGAACGAGCAGTACTTC | CASSTGISNEQYF
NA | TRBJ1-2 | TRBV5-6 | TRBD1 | TGTGCCAGCAGCTCCGGACAGGGCCAGGATGGCTACACCTTC | CASSSGQGQDGYTF
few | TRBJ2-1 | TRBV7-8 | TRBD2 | TGTGCCAGCAGCTTAGCGCTCGCGGGGGATATGTATGAGCAGTTCTTC | CASSLALAGDMYEQFF
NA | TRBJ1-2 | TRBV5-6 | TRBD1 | TGTGCCAGCAGCTCAACAGGGGGCGGCTATGGCTACACCTTC | CASSSTGGGYGYTF
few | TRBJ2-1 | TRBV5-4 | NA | TGTGCCAGCAGCTTGCGAGGAGCGAATGAGCAGTTCTTC | CASSLRGANEQFF
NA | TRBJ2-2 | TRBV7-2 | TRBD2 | TGTGCCAGCGGGAGGGCCGGGAACACCGGGGAGCTGTTTTTT | CASGRAGNTGELFF
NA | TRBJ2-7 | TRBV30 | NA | TGTGCCTGGAGGGTCAGGGAATACGAGCAGTACTTC | CAWRVREYEQYF
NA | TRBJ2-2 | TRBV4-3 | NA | TGCGCCAGCAGCCTCCGAAGGGGCCTCACCGGGGAGCTGTTTTTT | CASSLRRGLTGELFF
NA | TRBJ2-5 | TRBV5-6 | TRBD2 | TGTGCCAGCAGCGGCACTAGCGCACAGACCCAGTACTTC | CASSGTSAQTQYF
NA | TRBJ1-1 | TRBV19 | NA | TGTGCCAGTAGTATAAACAGTAACACTGAAGCTTTCTTT | CASSINSNTEAFF
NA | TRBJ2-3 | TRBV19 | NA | TGTGCCAGTAGTATAGGGGGAGGGGGAGATACGCAGTATTTT | CASSIGGGGDTQYF
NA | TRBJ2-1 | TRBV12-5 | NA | TGTGCTAGTGGTCCTCCAGCGGGCCTCTACAATGAGCAGTTCTTC | CASGPPAGLYNEQFF
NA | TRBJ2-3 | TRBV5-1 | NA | TGCGCCAGCAGCTCTGGACAATATGAAGATACGCAGTATTTT | CASSSGQYEDTQYF
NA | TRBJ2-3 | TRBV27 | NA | TGTGCCAGCAGTTTAGGCAGGGTTGGGACAGATACGCAGTATTTT | CASSLGRVGTDTQYF
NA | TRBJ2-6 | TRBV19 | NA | TGTGCCAGTAGTACCCGAGGGGGAACTGGGGCCAACGTCCTGACTTTC | CASSTRGGTGANVLTF
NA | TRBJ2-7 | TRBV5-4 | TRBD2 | TGTGCCAGCAGCGCCCTAGGGGCGGGAGTGCCCTACGAGCAGTACTTC | CASSALGAGVPYEQYF
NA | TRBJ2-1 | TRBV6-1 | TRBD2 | TGTGCCAGCAGTCGACTAGCGGGAGATAACAATGAGCAGTTCTTC | CASSRLAGDNNEQFF
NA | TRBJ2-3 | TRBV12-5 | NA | TGTGCTAGTGCCCTGTGGACATCCACAGATACGCAGTATTTT | CASALWTSTDTQYF
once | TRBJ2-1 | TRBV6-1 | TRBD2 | TGTGCCAGCAGTGAAGCGCAATACGGGACTAGCGGGAGGGCCTACGAGCAGTTCTTC | CASSEAQYGTSGRAYEQFF
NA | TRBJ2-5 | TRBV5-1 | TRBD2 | TGCGCCAGCAGCTTGGAGTTAGCGGGGGACCAAGAGACCCAGTACTTC | CASSLELAGDQETQYF
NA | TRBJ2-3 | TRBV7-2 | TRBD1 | TGTGCCAGCAGCTTAGTCTGGGCTGGTTCGACAGGGGAAGATACGCAGTATTTT | CASSLVWAGSTGEDTQYF
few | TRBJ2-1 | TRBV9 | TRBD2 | TGTGCCAGCAGCGTCGGGCCGCTGGAACTAGCGGGAGGGGCCCCCTCGGGAGAGCAGTTCTTC | CASSVGPLELAGGAPSGEQFF
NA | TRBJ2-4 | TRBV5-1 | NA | TGCGCCAGCAGCACCCCAGGGGAAGGGATTCAGTACTTC | CASSTPGEGIQYF
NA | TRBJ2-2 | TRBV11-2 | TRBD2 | TGTGCCAGCAGTCGCGGGGGGCAGATCACCGGGGAGCTGTTTTTT | CASSRGGQITGELFF
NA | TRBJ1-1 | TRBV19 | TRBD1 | TGTGCCAGTAGAGGGACAGGGCGGGACACTGAAGCTTTCTTT | CASRGTGRDTEAFF
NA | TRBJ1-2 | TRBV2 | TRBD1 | TGTGCCAGCAGGGACAGGGGGCTTTACTATGGCTACACCTTC | CASRDRGLYYGYTF
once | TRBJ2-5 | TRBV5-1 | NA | TGCGCCAGCAGCTTCGGGGGCCAAGAGACCCAGTACTTC | CASSFGGQETQYF
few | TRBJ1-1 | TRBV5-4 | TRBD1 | TGTGCCAGCAGGTCCGACAGGGGGCGAAGTGAAGCTTTCTTT | CASRSDRGRSEAFF
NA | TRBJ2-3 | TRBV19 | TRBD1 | TGTGCCAGTAGTATAGAAGGGACAGGGAGCACAGATACGCAGTATTTT | CASSIEGTGSTDTQYF